The 29 T cell receptor beta chains below all came from one sample that was sequenced in a study of OX40 agonist ivuxolimab in advanced cancers. Sequenced by immunoSEQ multiplex PCR; TCRdb stores in-frame clones only, minus some. Of over 75,000 clones listed, 90% are singletons. Specimen: CD4+ or CD8+ T cells sorted from blood, collected in a trial of the OX40 agonist ivuxolimab. All receptors derive from an adult with an advanced solid tumor such as melanoma, head and neck, liver or kidney cancer.

A single count supports this clone. The genes are TRBV5-1 and TRBJ2-1; 9 bases fit TRBD2. V was clipped by 5 bases and J by 6 bases; unmatched bases: 0. CDR1 SGHRS and CDR2 YFSETQ come from the germline V gene. The length of the CDR3 is 12 residues. DNA of the CDR3: TGCGCCAGCAGGACTAGCGGCAATGAGCAGTTCTTC. Translating gives CASRTSGNEQFF.

This CDR3 reads CSASRTQETQYF. In DNA form, the CDR3 reads TGCAGCGCCTCCCGTACACAAGAGACCCAGTACTTC. The genes are TRBV29-1 and TRBJ2-5; D uncertain. Per the germline V gene, CDR1 is SQVTM and CDR2 is ANQGSEA. This CDR3 is 12 amino acids long. V was trimmed by 7 bases and J by 2 bases, leaving 11 bases between them.

This chain uses TRBV5-1 with TRBJ2-2, with D possibly called TRBD1 or TRBD2 (6 bases each). The CDR3 covers 17 residues. Trimming removed 0 bases from V and 1 base from J, with 13 bases in between. Germline CDR1 is SGHRS and CDR2 is YFSETQ. As DNA, the CDR3 is TGCGCCAGCAGCTTGGGAGGGGGGTCCCTGAACACCGGGGAGCTGTTTTTT. Its translation: CASSLGGGSLNTGELFF.

This chain connects TRBV6-6 to TRBJ2-1; the D is unclear. The ends were cut back, 2 bases at V and 7 bases at J, with 9 bases in the middle. The CDR3 spans 13 residues. Germline V gene lookup returns CDR1 MNHNY and CDR2 SVGAGI (reference sequence). The CDR3 nucleotides read TGTGCCAGCAGTTACGTGGCGCCGAATGAGCAGTTCTTC. It is translated as CASSYVAPNEQFF.

The chain links TRBV28 to TRBJ2-5; D may correspond to TRBD1 or TRBD2 (7 bases each). Trimming removed 6 bases at V and 3 bases at J, with 17 bases between. Germline V gene lookup returns CDR1 MDHEN and CDR2 SYDVKM. The CDR3 runs to 15 residues. The CDR3 region has the DNA TGTGCCAGCAGCCTTCCAGGGGGGGCCAAAGAGACCCAGTACTTC. It codes for CASSLPGGAKETQYF.

This clone was picked up a small number of times. This sequence joins TRBV4-3 and TRBJ1-5; D is perhaps TRBD1 (6 bases). The CDR3 length is 15 residues. Germline V gene lookup returns CDR1 LGHNA and CDR2 YSLEER. Trimming shortened V by 0 bases and J by 5 bases, and 11 bases separated the two germline ends. CDR3 nucleotides: TGCGCCAGCAGCCAAGATCTGACAGGACATCAGCCCCAGCATTTT. Its translation is CASSQDLTGHQPQHF.

The sample holds one count of this clone. The gene calls are TRBV15 and TRBJ2-7, with TRBD2 matching over 12 bases. After removal of 1 base from V and 3 bases from J, the junction contained 10 bases not matched to a gene. The V gene's germline CDR1 is LNHNV and CDR2 YYDKDF (reference sequence). CDR3 length: 18 residues. In DNA, the CDR3 is TGTGCCACCAGCAGAGGCATTGAGACTAGCGGGAGTTTCTACGAGCAGTACTTC. Residues: CATSRGIETSGSFYEQYF.

V is TRBV5-1 and J is TRBJ2-7, with D tentatively TRBD1 (6 bases). The V end lost 0 bases, the J end lost 3 bases, and 13 bases lay between the germline ends. Germline values: CDR1 SGHRS, CDR2 YFSETQ. CDR3 length: 15 residues. This CDR3 is CASSLAPGELYEQYF. In DNA, the CDR3 is TGCGCCAGCAGCTTGGCCCCAGGGGAGCTCTACGAGCAGTACTTC.

This clone was seen once. The rearrangement uses TRBV9 and TRBJ2-5; the match to TRBD2 covers 14 bases. CDR1 and CDR2 from the germline V gene are SGDLS and YYNGEE. The ends lost 3 bases at V and 5 bases at J; junction bases unmatched: 6. This CDR3 has 16 amino acids. The CDR3 sequence: CASSDGLAGGGETQYF. CDR3 nucleotides: TGTGCCAGCAGCGATGGACTAGCGGGAGGAGGGGAGACCCAGTACTTC.

The genes are TRBV4-3 and TRBJ2-1; D unclear. Germline CDR1 and CDR2: LGHNA and YSLEER. The CDR3 length is 13 residues. The germline V and J ends were trimmed by 4 bases and 5 bases, with 9 bases remaining between them. CDR3 loop: CASSRLENNEQFF. CDR3 nucleotide sequence: TGCGCCAGCAGCCGCCTTGAAAACAATGAGCAGTTCTTC.

In its sample, this clone was seen once. V and J are TRBV11-3 and TRBJ2-5, with D possibly being TRBD1 (5 bases). Per germline, CDR1 SGHNT and CDR2 YENEEA. V was pared by 0 bases and J by 5 bases, with 10 bases between. CDR3 length equals 14 residues. CDR3 residues: CASSLDARAETQYF. DNA for the CDR3: TGTGCCAGCAGCTTAGACGCCAGGGCCGAGACCCAGTACTTC. The variable domain in full, with the rest retrieved from reference TRBV11-3 and TRBJ2-5, is EAGVVQSPRYKIIEKKQPVAFWCNPISGHNTLYWYLQNLGQGPELLIRYENEEAVDDSQLPKDRFSAERLKGVDSTLKIQPAELGDSAVYLCASSLDARAETQYFGPGTRLLVL.

This clone was recorded only once. V and J are TRBV11-1 and TRBJ1-1; D gene ambiguous. The CDR3 is made up of 12 amino acids. Germline V CDR1 and CDR2: SGHAT, FQDESV (reference sequence). V shed 5 bases and J shed 8 bases, with 12 bases lying between them. This CDR3 is CASSLPASEAFF. CDR3 nucleotides: TGTGCCAGCAGCCTCCCTGCGTCCGAAGCTTTCTTT.

The V gene is TRBV5-1, the J gene TRBJ1-5; 7 nucleotides agree with TRBD1. After removal of 1 base from V and 0 bases from J, the junction contained 7 bases not matched to a gene. Germline V lookup: CDR1 SGHRS, CDR2 YFSETQ. The CDR3 runs to 17 residues. The DNA of the CDR3 is TGCGCCAGCAGCTTGTTACCAGGGGGTAATAGCAATCAGCCCCAGCATTTT. This translates into CASSLLPGGNSNQPQHF.

V is TRBV7-8 and J is TRBJ2-7, with D possibly being TRBD1 (7 bases). V was pared by 6 bases and J by 3 bases, with 15 bases between. There are 14 residues in the CDR3. Germline V gives CDR1 SGHVS, CDR2 FQNEAQ. The CDR3 sequence: CASSSRQGGYEQYF. The CDR3, as DNA: TGTGCCAGCAGTTCCCGACAGGGAGGCTACGAGCAGTACTTC. The full variable domain, its missing parts supplied by reference TRBV7-8 and TRBJ2-7, is GAGVSQSPRYKVAKRGQDVALRCDPISGHVSLFWYQQALGQGPEFLTYFQNEAQLDKSGLPSDRFFAERPEGSVSTLKIQRTQQEDSAVYLCASSSRQGGYEQYFGPGTRLTVT.

This chain connects TRBV28 to TRBJ1-2; 7 nucleotides line up with TRBD1. Trimming took 4 bases from V and 0 from J; bases not matched to a gene: 11. Per the germline V gene, CDR1 is MDHEN and CDR2 is SYDVKM. The length of the CDR3 is 17 residues. The CDR3 DNA reads as TGTGCCAGCAGTTCTTACCTAGGGACAGCTACTAACTATGGCTACACCTTC. It yields the protein CASSSYLGTATNYGYTF.

This chain connects TRBV20-1 to TRBJ2-1; D is unclear. From germline, CDR1 is DFQATT and CDR2 SNEGSKA (reference sequence). This CDR3 is built from 10 residues. V was shortened by 8 bases and J by 2 bases, with 4 bases between the two germline ends. As DNA, the CDR3 is TGCAGTCCTGCCTACAATGAGCAGTTCTTC. This encodes CSPAYNEQFF.

V and J are TRBV7-2 and TRBJ2-5; 9 bases are a match to TRBD1. Germline loops: CDR1 SGHTA, CDR2 FQGNSA. The CDR3 totals 15 residues. V lost 2 bases to trimming and J lost 5 bases; unmatched junction nucleotides: 6. CDR3 protein: CASSLTGGEFETQYF. CDR3 DNA: TGTGCCAGCAGCTTAACAGGGGGCGAATTTGAGACCCAGTACTTC. Variable domain in full (rest from reference TRBV7-2 and TRBJ2-5): GAGVSQSPSNKVTEKGKDVELRCDPISGHTALYWYRQSLGQGLEFLIYFQGNSAPDKSGLPSDRFSAERTGGSVSTLTIQRTQQEDSAVYLCASSLTGGEFETQYFGPGTRLLVL.

The chain is built from TRBV5-1 and TRBJ2-2, with TRBD2 matching over 12 bases. V was clipped by 6 bases and J by 5 bases; unmatched bases: 5. The CDR3 spans 15 residues. Germline-derived CDR1 and CDR2 are SGHRS and YFSETQ. Here the CDR3 DNA reads TGCGCCAGCATCCAGACTAGCGGGAGAACCGGGGAGCTGTTTTTT. Encoded protein: CASIQTSGRTGELFF.

The chain combines TRBV5-5 with TRBJ2-7; no clear D gene. This CDR3 is 14 amino acids long. Germline V lookup: CDR1 SGHKS, CDR2 YYEKEE (reference sequence). V was cut by 4 bases and J by 2 bases, with 13 bases left in between. In nucleotides, the CDR3 is TGTGCCAGCAGCCTGGACGTCCATCCCTACGAGCAGTACTTC. Amino acids: CASSLDVHPYEQYF.

The rearrangement joins TRBV19 to TRBJ1-5; D might be TRBD1 (5 bases). CDR3 length: 16 amino acids. Per the germline V gene, CDR1 is LNHDA and CDR2 is SQIVND (reference sequence). The ends were cut back, 5 bases at V and 2 bases at J, with 16 bases in the middle. The CDR3 protein is CASSGPAGAGNQPQHF. For the CDR3, the DNA is TGTGCCAGTAGTGGGCCAGCTGGGGCTGGCAATCAGCCCCAGCATTTT.

The rearrangement links TRBV11-3 to TRBJ2-7, with TRBD2 matching over 8 bases. V shed 3 bases and J 4 bases; nucleotides not matched to a gene: 8. CDR1 and CDR2 from the germline V gene are SGHNT and YENEEA. The CDR3 extends over 15 amino acids. The chain's CDR3 is CASSFPGGNQYEQYF. The CDR3 region has the DNA TGTGCCAGCAGCTTCCCGGGAGGGAACCAATACGAGCAGTACTTC.

This sequence joins TRBV10-3 and TRBJ1-2, with 9 bases matching TRBD1. CDR1 and CDR2 (germline): ENHRY, SYGVKD. Losses at the gene ends were 2 bases for V and 4 bases for J; bases not matched to a gene: 23. The CDR3 totals 21 residues. The CDR3 loop reads CAISEPLKTGGQFQATYGYTF. The CDR3 DNA is TGTGCCATCAGTGAGCCCCTAAAGACAGGGGGGCAATTTCAGGCTACCTATGGCTACACCTTC.

This clone was detected once. The chain carries TRBV18 and TRBJ2-7, with 8 bases that match TRBD1. V lost 6 bases, J lost 2 bases, and 6 bases stayed unmatched. This CDR3 has 14 residues. Germline lookup yields CDR1 KGHSH and CDR2 LQKENI. This chain's CDR3 is CASSSGTGPYEQYF. The CDR3, as DNA: TGTGCCAGCTCGTCCGGGACAGGACCCTACGAGCAGTACTTC.

The chain couples TRBV10-3 to TRBJ2-1, with D hard to call. The CDR3 covers 15 residues. Trimming took 0 bases from V and 0 from J, leaving 6 bases between them. Germline CDR1 and CDR2: ENHRY and SYGVKD. Here the CDR3 reads CAISESWGSYNEQFF. CDR3 coding DNA: TGTGCCATCAGTGAGTCATGGGGCTCCTACAATGAGCAGTTCTTC.

V and J are TRBV29-1 and TRBJ2-5; D remains ambiguous. Germline CDR1 reads SQVTM; CDR2 reads ANQGSEA. The V gene lost 3 bases and the J gene lost 5 bases, with 13 bases spanning the gap. The CDR3 runs to 13 residues. Here the CDR3 DNA reads TGCAGCGTTGATCGGGCGAATGGGGAGACCCAGTACTTC. Its translation: CSVDRANGETQYF.

This clone has just one count. The rearrangement joins TRBV7-8 to TRBJ2-2, with TRBD1 matching 8 bases. Unmatched junction bases numbered 1, after V lost 0 bases and J lost 1 base. Germline lookup yields CDR1 SGHVS and CDR2 FQNEAQ. This CDR3 comprises 16 residues. The CDR3, as DNA: TGTGCCAGCAGCTTAGCAGGGACAGGGAACACCGGGGAGCTGTTTTTT. Translation: CASSLAGTGNTGELFF.

This sequence joins TRBV7-2 and TRBJ2-3; D gene ambiguous. V was cut by 5 bases and J by 9 bases, with 12 bases left in between. The germline V gene encodes CDR1 SGHTA and CDR2 FQGNSA. This CDR3 region has 12 residues. The CDR3 DNA reads as TGTGCCAGCAGCCCATATCAGACCACGCAGTATTTT. Encoded protein: CASSPYQTTQYF.

V is TRBV11-3 and J is TRBJ2-5, with D possibly matching TRBD1 (6 bases). The germline V gene has CDR1 SGHNT and CDR2 YENEEA. V lost 5 bases and J 1 base, leaving 11 bases between the germline ends. The CDR3 extends over 14 amino acids. The CDR3: CASSRRDIQETQYF. CDR3 bases: TGTGCCAGCAGCCGCCGGGACATCCAAGAGACCCAGTACTTC.

The chain carries TRBV6-6 and TRBJ2-7, with 7 nucleotides matching TRBD1. The CDR3 runs to 11 residues. Germline trimming cut 5 bases from V and 9 bases from J; bases unmatched to any gene: 4. Germline V CDR1 and CDR2: MNHNY, SVGAGI (reference sequence). The CDR3, as DNA: TGTGCCAGCAGTACAGGGGTAGGGCAGTACTTC. Its translation: CASSTGVGQYF.